Ten or more counts support the clone carrying this T cell receptor (beta chain). This specimen belongs to a study of T cells in Graves' hyperthyroidism and ophthalmopathy. Germline CDR1 is SGHVS and CDR2 is FQNEAQ. V lost 3 bases to trimming and J lost 2 bases, with 6 bases between them. This CDR3 has 13 amino acids. Amplification yielded TCR beta CDR3 regions, with RNA transcripts as the source. The HTBI primer set served for first-round RT-PCR of the TCR CDR3. Each CDR3 protein gets one entry after TCRdb re-called the multiplex PCR reads with MiXCR. The table includes around 290,000 distinct CDR3 sequences, roughly 15% detected once.

V usage is TRBV7-8 and J usage is TRBJ2-3, with D uncertain. The source is a woman aged 40 to 50 with Graves' hyperthyroidism. Sequenced: blood. The CDR3 here is CASSFGYTDTQYF. The CDR3 nucleotides are TGTGCCAGCAGCTTCGGGTACACAGATACGCAGTATTTT.